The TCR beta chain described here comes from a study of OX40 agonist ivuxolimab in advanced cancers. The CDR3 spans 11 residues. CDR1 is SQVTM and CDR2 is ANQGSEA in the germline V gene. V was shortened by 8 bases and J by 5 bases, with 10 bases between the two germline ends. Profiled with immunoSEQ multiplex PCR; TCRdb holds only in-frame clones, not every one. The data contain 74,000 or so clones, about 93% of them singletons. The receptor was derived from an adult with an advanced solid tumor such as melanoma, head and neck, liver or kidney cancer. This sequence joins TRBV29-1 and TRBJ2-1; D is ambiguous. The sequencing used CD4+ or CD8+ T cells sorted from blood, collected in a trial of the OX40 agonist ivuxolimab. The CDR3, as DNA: TGCAGCCCGTGGACCCACAATGAGCAGTTCTTC. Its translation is CSPWTHNEQFF.